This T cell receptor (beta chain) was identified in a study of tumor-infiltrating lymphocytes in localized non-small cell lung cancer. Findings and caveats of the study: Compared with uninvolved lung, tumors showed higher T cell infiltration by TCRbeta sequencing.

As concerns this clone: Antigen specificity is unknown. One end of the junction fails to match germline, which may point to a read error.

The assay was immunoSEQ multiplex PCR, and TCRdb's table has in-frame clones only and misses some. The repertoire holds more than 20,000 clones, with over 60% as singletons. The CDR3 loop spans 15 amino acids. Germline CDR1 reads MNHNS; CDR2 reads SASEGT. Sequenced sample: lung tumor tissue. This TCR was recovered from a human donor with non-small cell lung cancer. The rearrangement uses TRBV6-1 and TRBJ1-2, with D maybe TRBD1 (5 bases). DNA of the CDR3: TGTGCCAGCAGCGAAGTAGTGGGGGGTGTATTCGGCTACACCTTC. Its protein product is CASSEVVGGVFGYTF.